This TCR beta chain was sequenced for a study of immune heterogeneity within non-small cell lung tumors. A multiplex PCR containing 32 V primers and 13 J primers was used to amplify TCR beta CDR3. MiXCR was run by TCRdb on the multiplex PCR reads, yielding one entry per CDR3 protein. The sample lists about 5,600 distinct CDR3 sequences, roughly 18% seen once, with less than 4.5% in the top ten. Template material for each sample was 500 to 600 ng of bulk tumor genomic DNA. Primary tumors were biopsied several times each, far apart, intraoperatively. Curative surgery was undertaken by patients, who had untreated, newly diagnosed non-small cell lung cancer. V was clipped by 4 bases and J by 3 bases; unmatched bases: 10. Germline CDR1 is LNHDA and CDR2 is SQIVND (reference sequence). The CDR3 loop spans 16 amino acids. In its sample, this clonotype was seen many times.

This rearrangement joins TRBV19 to TRBJ1-1, with 8 bases identical to TRBD1. This receptor was identified in a man aged 35 to 55 with non-small cell lung cancer. Material: lung tumor tissue. The CDR3 loop reads CASSRPGQAIYTEAFF. The CDR3 DNA reads TGTGCCAGTAGTAGACCGGGACAGGCAATATACACTGAAGCTTTCTTT.